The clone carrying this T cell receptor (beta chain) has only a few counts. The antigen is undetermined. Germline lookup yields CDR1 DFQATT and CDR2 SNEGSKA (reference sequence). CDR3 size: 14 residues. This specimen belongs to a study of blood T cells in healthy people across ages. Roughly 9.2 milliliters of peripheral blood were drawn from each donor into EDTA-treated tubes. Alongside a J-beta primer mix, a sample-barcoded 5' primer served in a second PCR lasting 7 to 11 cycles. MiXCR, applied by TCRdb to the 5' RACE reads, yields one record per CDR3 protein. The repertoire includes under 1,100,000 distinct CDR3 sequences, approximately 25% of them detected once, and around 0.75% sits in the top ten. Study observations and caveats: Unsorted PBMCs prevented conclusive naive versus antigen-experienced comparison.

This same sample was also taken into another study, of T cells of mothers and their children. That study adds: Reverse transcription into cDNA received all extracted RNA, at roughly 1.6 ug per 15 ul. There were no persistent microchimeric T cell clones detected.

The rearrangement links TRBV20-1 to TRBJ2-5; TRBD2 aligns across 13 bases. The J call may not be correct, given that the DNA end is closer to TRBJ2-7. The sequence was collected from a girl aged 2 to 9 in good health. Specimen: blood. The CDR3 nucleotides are TGCAGTGCTTCGGGACTAGCGGGATATTACGAGCAGTACTTC. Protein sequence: CSASGLAGYYEQYF.